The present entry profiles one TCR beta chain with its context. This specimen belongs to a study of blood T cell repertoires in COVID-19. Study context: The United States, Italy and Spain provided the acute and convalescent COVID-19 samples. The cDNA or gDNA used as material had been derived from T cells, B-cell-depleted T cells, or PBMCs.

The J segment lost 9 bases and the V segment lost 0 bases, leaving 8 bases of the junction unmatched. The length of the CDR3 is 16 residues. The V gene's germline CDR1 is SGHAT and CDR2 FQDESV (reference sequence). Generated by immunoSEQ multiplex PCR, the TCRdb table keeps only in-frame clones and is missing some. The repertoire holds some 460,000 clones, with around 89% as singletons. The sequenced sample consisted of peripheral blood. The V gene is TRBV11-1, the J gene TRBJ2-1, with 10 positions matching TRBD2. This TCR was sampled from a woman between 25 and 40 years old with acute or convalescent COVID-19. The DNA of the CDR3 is TGTGCCAGCAGCTTAGCGCTAAGCGGGGGGGCCGGTGAGCAGTTCTTC. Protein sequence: CASSLALSGGAGEQFF.